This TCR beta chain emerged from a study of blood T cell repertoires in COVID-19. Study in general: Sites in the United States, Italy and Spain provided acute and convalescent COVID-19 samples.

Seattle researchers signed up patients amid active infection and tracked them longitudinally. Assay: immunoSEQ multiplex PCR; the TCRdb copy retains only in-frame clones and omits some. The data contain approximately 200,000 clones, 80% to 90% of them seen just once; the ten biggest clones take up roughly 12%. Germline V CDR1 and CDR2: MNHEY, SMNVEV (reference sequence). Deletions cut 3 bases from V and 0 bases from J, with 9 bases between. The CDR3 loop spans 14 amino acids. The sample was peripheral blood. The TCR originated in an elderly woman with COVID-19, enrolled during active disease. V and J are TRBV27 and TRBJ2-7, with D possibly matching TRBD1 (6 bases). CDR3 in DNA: TGTGCCAGCAGTTTGAACAGGGTCTCCTACGAGCAGTACTTC. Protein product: CASSLNRVSYEQYF.